This T cell receptor (beta chain) derives from a study of blood T cell repertoires in COVID-19. About the study: COVID-19 samples from acute and convalescent phases originated in the United States, Italy and Spain. T cells, B-cell-depleted T cells, or PBMCs supplied cDNA or gDNA.

The CDR3 consists of 16 residues. Germline CDR1 MNHEY, CDR2 SVGAGI. The V and J ends lost 2 bases and 1 base, in that order; junction bases with no gene match: 4. Authors' data handling: Scientists estimated how many nucleated cells there were by amplifying reference gene primers. Measured with immunoSEQ multiplex PCR; TCRdb has only the in-frame clones, and not every one. From that table come the V and J calls and clone size; the DNA was used to work out D and trimming. The data hold 210,000 or so clones, with 84% observed a single time. The sequence came from a woman of 80 years or more with active or convalescent COVID-19. The rearrangement uses TRBV6-5 and TRBJ2-1; 8 bases are shared with TRBD2. The sequencing input was peripheral blood. The CDR3 is CASSYQPGGSYNEQFF. The CDR3 coding sequence is TGTGCCAGCAGTTACCAACCGGGAGGGTCCTACAATGAGCAGTTCTTC.